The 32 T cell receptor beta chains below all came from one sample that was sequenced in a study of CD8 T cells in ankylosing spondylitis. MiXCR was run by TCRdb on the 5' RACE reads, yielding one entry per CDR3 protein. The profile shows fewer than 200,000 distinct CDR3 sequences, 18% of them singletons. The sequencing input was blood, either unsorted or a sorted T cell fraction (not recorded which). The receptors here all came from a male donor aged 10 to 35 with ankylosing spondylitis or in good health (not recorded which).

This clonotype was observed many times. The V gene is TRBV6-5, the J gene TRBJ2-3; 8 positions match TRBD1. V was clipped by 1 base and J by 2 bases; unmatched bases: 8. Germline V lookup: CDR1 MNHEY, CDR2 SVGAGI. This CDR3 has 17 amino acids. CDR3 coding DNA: TGTGCCAGCAGTTACTTTCAGGGGGCGCCTGACACAGATACGCAGTATTTT. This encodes CASSYFQGAPDTDTQYF.

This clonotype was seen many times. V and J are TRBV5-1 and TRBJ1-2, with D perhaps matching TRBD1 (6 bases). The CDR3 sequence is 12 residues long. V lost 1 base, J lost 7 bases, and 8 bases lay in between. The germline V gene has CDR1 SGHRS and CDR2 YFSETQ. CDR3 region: CASSLSRGGYTF. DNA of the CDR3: TGCGCCAGCAGCTTGTCCAGGGGTGGCTACACCTTC.

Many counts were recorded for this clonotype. The CDR3 loop reads CASSVAAGGRNSRQETQYF. CDR3 coding DNA: TGTGCCAGCAGCGTAGCCGCTGGGGGGCGCAACAGCCGACAAGAGACCCAGTACTTC. The chain combines TRBV9 with TRBJ2-5; D assignment may be TRBD1 or TRBD2 (6 bases each). Germline V gene sequence: CDR1 SGDLS, CDR2 YYNGEE. The CDR3 is 19 amino acids. V was clipped by 0 bases and J by 2 bases, with 23 bases between them.

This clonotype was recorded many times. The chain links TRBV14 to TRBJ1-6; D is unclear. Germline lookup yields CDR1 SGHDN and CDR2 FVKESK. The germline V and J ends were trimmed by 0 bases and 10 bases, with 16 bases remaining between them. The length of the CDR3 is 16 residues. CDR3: CASSQDRVQNGSPLHF. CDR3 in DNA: TGTGCCAGCAGCCAAGATCGTGTACAGAACGGGTCACCCCTCCACTTT.

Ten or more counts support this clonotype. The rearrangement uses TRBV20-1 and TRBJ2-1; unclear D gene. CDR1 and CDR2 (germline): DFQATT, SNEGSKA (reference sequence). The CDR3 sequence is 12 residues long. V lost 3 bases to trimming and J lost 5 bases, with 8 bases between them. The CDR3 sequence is CSASVRNNEQFF. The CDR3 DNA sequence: TGCAGTGCTAGTGTGCGGAACAATGAGCAGTTCTTC.

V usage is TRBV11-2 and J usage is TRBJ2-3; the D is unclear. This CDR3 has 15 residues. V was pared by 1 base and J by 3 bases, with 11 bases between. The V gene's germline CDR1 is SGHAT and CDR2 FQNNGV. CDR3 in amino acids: CASSLAKIGTDTQYF. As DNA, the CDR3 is TGTGCCAGCAGCTTAGCCAAGATCGGTACAGATACGCAGTATTTT.

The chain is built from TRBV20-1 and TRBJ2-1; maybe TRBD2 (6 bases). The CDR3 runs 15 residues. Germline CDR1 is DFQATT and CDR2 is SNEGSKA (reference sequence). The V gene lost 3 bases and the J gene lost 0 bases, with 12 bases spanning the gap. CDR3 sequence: CSASPGSNSYNEQFF. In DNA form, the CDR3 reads TGCAGTGCTAGCCCCGGGAGTAACTCCTACAATGAGCAGTTCTTC.

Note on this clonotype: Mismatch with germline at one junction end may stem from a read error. The chain's CDR3 is CSATSRAIYDQYF. CDR3 DNA: TGCAGTGCTACCAGTAGGGCGATCTACGACCAGTACTTC. The chain has TRBV20-1 and TRBJ2-7, with unresolved D. Per the germline V gene, CDR1 is DFQATT and CDR2 is SNEGSKA (reference sequence). The CDR3 contains 13 residues.

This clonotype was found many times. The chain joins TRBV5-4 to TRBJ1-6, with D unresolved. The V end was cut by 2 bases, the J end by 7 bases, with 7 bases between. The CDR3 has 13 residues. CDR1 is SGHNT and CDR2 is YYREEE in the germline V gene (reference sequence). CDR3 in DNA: TGTGCCAGCAGCTTCGCCGTGAATTCACCCCTCCACTTT. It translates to CASSFAVNSPLHF.

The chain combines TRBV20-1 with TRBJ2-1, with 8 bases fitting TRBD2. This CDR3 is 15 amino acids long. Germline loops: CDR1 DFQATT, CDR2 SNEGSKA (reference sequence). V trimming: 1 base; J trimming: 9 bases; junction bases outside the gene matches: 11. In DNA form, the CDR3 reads TGCAGTGCTAGAGCAGCGGGAGTGATCGCGTCTGAGCAGTTCTTC. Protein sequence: CSARAAGVIASEQFF.

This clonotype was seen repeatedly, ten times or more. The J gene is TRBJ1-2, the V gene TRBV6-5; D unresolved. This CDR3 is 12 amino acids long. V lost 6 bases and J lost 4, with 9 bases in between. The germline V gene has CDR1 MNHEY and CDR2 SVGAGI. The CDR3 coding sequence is TGTGCCAGCAGCCCCCAAGGCTATGGCTACACCTTC. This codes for CASSPQGYGYTF.

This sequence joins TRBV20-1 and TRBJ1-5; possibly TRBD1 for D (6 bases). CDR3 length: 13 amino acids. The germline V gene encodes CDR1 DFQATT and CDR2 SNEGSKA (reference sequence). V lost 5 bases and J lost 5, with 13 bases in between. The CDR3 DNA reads TGCAGTGCTGCCCGACAGGCCCATCAGCCCCAGCATTTT. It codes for CSAARQAHQPQHF.

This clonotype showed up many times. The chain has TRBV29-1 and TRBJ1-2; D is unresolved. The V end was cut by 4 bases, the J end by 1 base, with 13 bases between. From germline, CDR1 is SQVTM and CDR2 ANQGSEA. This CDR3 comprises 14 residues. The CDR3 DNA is TGCAGCGTTGGTGAACTCGTCGTTAACTATGGCTACACCTTC. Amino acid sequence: CSVGELVVNYGYTF.

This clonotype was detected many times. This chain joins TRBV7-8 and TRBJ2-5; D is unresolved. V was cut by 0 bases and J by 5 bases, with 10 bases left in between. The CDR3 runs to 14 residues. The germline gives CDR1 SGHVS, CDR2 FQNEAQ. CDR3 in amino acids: CASSLAILGETQYF. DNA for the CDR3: TGTGCCAGCAGCTTAGCTATCCTAGGGGAGACCCAGTACTTC.

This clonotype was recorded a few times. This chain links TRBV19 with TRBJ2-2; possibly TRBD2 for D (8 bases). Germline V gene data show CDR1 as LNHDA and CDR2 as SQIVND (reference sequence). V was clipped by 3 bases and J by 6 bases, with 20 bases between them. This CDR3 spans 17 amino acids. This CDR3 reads CASSIQGGLVRSGELFF. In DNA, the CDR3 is TGTGCCAGTAGTATCCAGGGGGGACTAGTTAGATCCGGGGAGCTGTTTTTT.

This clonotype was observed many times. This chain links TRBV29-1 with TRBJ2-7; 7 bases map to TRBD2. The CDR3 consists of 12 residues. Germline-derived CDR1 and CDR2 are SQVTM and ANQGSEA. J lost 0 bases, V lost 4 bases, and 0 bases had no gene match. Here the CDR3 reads CSVGTSSYEQYF. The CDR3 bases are TGCAGCGTTGGGACTAGCTCCTACGAGCAGTACTTC.

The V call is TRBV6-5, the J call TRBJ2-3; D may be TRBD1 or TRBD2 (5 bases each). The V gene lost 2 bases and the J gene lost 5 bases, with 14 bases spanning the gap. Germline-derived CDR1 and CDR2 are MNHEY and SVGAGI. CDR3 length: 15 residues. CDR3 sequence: CASSYLGDQGDTQYF. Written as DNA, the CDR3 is TGTGCCAGCAGTTACCTAGGGGACCAGGGAGATACGCAGTATTTT.

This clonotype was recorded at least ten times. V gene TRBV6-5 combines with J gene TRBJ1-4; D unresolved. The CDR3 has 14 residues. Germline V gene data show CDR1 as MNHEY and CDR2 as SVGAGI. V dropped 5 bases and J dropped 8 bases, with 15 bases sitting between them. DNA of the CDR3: TGTGCCAGCAGTCTCAGCCTTCTGAGAGAAAAACTGTTTTTT. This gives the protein CASSLSLLREKLFF.

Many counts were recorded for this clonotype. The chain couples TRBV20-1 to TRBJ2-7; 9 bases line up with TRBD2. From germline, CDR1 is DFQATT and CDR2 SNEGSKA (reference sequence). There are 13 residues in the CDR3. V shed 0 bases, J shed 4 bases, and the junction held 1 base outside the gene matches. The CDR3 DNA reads TGCAGTGCTAGAGAGACTAGCGGATACGAGCAGTACGTC. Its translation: CSARETSGYEQYV.

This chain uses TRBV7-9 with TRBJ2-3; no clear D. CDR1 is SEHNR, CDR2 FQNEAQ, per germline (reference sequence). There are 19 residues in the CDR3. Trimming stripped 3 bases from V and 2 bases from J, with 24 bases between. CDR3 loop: CASSFRPGHTLQSTDTQYF. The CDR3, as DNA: TGTGCCAGCAGCTTTCGACCGGGCCATACTTTACAGTCCACAGATACGCAGTATTTT.

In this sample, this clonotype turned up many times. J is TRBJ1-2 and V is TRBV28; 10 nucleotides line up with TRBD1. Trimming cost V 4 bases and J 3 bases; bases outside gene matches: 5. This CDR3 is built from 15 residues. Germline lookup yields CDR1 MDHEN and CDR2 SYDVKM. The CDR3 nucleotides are TGTGCCAGCAGTTCATCCGGGACAGGGGACTATGGCTACACCTTC. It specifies CASSSSGTGDYGYTF.

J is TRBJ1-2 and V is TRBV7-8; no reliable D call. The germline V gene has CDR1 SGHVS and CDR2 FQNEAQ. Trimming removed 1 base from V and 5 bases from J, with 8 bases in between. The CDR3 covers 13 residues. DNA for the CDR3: TGTGCCAGCAGCTTAGAGGGAGGGTATGGCTACACCTTC. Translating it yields CASSLEGGYGYTF.

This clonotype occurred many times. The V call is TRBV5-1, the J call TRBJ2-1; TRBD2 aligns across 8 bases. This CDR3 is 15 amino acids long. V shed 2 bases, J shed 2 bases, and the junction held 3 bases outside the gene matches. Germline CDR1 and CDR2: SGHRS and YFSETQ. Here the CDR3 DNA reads TGCGCCAGCAGCTTTAGCGGGACAACCTACAATGAGCAGTTCTTC. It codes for CASSFSGTTYNEQFF.

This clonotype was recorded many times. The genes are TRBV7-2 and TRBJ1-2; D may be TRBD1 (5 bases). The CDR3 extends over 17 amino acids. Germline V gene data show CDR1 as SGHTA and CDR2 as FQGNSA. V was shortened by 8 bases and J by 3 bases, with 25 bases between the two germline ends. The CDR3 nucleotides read TGTGCCAGCGCCCGGGACGGACTTGACAGAGGGGACTATGGCTACACCTTC. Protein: CASARDGLDRGDYGYTF.

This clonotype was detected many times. The CDR3 nucleotides are TGTGCCAGCAGCTTAGGGACTAGTCGCTTCAACATTCAGTACTTC. The encoded protein is CASSLGTSRFNIQYF. This rearrangement joins TRBV7-8 to TRBJ2-4; TRBD2 matches at 7 bases. Germline V CDR1 and CDR2: SGHVS, FQNEAQ. The CDR3 sequence is 15 residues long. J lost 7 bases, V lost 1 base, and 7 bases had no gene match.

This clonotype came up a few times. The CDR3 region has the DNA TGTGCCAGTATCGGGGGACAGGGAGGTCAGCCCCAGCATTTT. The encoded protein is CASIGGQGGQPQHF. The rearrangement joins TRBV19 to TRBJ1-5; 9 nucleotides agree with TRBD1. The germline CDR1 and CDR2 sequences are LNHDA and SQIVND (reference sequence). The CDR3 loop spans 14 amino acids. V was pared by 7 bases and J by 6 bases, with 7 bases of the junction left unmatched.

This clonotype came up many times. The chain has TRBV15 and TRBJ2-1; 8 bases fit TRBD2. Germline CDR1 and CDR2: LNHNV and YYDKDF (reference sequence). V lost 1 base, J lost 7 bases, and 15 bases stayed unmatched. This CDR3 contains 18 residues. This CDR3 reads CATSRGTTGQGTRNEQFF. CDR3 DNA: TGTGCCACCAGCAGAGGCACAACGGGCCAGGGGACTAGGAATGAGCAGTTCTTC.

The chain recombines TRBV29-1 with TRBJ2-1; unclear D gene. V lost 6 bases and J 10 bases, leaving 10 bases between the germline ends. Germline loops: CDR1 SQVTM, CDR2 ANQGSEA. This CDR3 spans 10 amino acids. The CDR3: CSVNGGEQFF. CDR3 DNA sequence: TGCAGCGTCAACGGTGGAGAGCAGTTCTTC.

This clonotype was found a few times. This chain's CDR3 is CASSISQNTEAFF. The CDR3 DNA is TGTGCCAGCAGTATCAGCCAGAACACTGAAGCTTTCTTT. The chain uses TRBV27 and TRBJ1-1; D is undetermined. The CDR3 covers 13 residues. Trimming left V 5 bases short and J 1 base short, with 8 bases between. Germline lookup yields CDR1 MNHEY and CDR2 SMNVEV (reference sequence).

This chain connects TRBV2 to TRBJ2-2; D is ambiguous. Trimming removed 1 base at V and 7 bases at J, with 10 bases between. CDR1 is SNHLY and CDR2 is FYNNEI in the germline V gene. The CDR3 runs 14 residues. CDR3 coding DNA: TGTGCCAGCAGTGAAGGCCCGGTGGGCGGGGAGCTGTTTTTT. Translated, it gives CASSEGPVGGELFF.

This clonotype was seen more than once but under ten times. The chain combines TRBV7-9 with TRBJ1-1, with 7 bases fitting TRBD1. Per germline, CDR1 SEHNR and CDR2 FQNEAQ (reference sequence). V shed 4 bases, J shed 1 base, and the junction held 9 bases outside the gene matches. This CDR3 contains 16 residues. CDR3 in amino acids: CASSSYQQGKNTEAFF. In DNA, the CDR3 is TGTGCCAGCAGCTCCTACCAACAGGGGAAGAACACTGAAGCTTTCTTT.

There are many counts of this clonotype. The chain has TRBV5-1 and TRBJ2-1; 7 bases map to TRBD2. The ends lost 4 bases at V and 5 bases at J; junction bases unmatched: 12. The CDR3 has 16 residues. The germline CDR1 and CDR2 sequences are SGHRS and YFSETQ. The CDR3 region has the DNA TGCGCCAGCAGCCCCGCCTTGGCGGGAGTTAACAATGAGCAGTTCTTC. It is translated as CASSPALAGVNNEQFF.